This is a list of T cell receptor beta chains from one sample in a study of blood T cell repertoires in COVID-19. Some clones are missing from TCRdb's copy, which holds only in-frame ones; the method was immunoSEQ multiplex PCR. In the table there are around 150,000 clones, 85% of which are singletons. Sequencing was performed on peripheral blood. Receptors were obtained from a human donor with acute or convalescent COVID-19. The donor label of this sample is uncertain. Both conserved end residues are part of each CDR3. The D gene is left open where the match is weak. Expanded clones are given a class, and other clones once, few, many or no size at all.

size: -; V: TRBV24-1; J: TRBJ1-1; D: TRBD1; CDR3: CATSGGTGGTTEAFF; DNA: TGTGCCACCAGTGGGGGGACAGGGGGGACGACTGAAGCTTTCTTT
size: -; V: TRBV13; J: TRBJ1-6; D: TRBD1; CDR3: CASSFDRGNSPLHF; DNA: TGTGCCAGCAGCTTTGACAGGGGGAATTCACCCCTCCACTTT
size: once; V: TRBV7-3; J: TRBJ2-1; D: TRBD1; CDR3: CASSFQGAGYNEQFF; DNA: TGTGCCAGCAGCTTCCAGGGGGCGGGGTACAATGAGCAGTTCTTC
size: -; V: TRBV2; J: TRBJ1-2; D: -; CDR3: CASSLAGNYGYTF; DNA: TGTGCCAGCAGTTTGGCAGGCAACTATGGCTACACCTTC
size: -; V: TRBV28; J: TRBJ1-3; D: -; CDR3: CASSFSAGNTIYF; DNA: TGTGCCAGCAGTTTTAGCGCTGGAAACACCATATATTTT
size: -; V: TRBV5-1; J: TRBJ2-1; D: TRBD2; CDR3: CASSHTLAGGTNEQFF; DNA: TGCGCCAGCAGCCACACTTTAGCGGGGGGGACCAATGAGCAGTTCTTC
size: -; V: TRBV9; J: TRBJ1-4; D: -; CDR3: CASSVQATTNEKLFF; DNA: TGTGCCAGCAGCGTACAGGCCACCACTAATGAAAAACTGTTTTTT
size: -; V: TRBV6-5; J: TRBJ1-1; D: TRBD1; CDR3: CASIGQGGDTEAFF; DNA: TGTGCCAGCATTGGACAGGGCGGGGACACTGAAGCTTTCTTT
size: -; V: TRBV9; J: TRBJ2-2; D: TRBD2; CDR3: CASSSGLAGGPGTGELFF; DNA: TGTGCCAGCAGCTCGGGACTAGCGGGGGGGCCGGGCACCGGGGAGCTGTTTTTT
size: -; V: TRBV5-6; J: TRBJ2-1; D: TRBD2; CDR3: CASSPGGGEGNEQFF; DNA: TGTGCCAGCAGCCCCGGCGGGGGGGAGGGGAATGAGCAGTTCTTC
size: once; V: TRBV5-4; J: TRBJ2-2; D: -; CDR3: CASSQGTRGTGELFF; DNA: TGTGCCAGCAGCCAAGGGACTCGGGGAACCGGGGAGCTGTTTTTT
size: -; V: TRBV9; J: TRBJ1-4; D: -; CDR3: CASSVDSNQGLTNEKLFF; DNA: TGTGCCAGCAGCGTAGACTCCAACCAGGGTTTAACTAATGAAAAACTGTTTTTT
size: -; V: TRBV18; J: TRBJ1-3; D: -; CDR3: CASSPDRSSGNTIYF; DNA: TGTGCCAGCTCACCAGACAGGAGCTCTGGAAACACCATATATTTT
size: once; V: TRBV7-2; J: TRBJ2-3; D: TRBD2; CDR3: CASSFQAGGRTDTQYF; DNA: TGTGCCAGCAGCTTCCAGGCGGGGGGACGCACAGATACGCAGTATTTT
size: -; V: TRBV9; J: TRBJ1-6; D: TRBD1; CDR3: CASNRGDNSPLHF; DNA: TGTGCCAGCAACAGGGGAGATAATTCACCCCTCCACTTT
size: once; V: TRBV27; J: TRBJ2-1; D: TRBD1; CDR3: CASIGTGAGDEQFF; DNA: TGTGCCAGCATAGGGACAGGGGCAGGGGATGAGCAGTTCTTC
size: -; V: TRBV5-1; J: TRBJ1-1; D: -; CDR3: CASSPGYTEAFF; DNA: TGCGCCAGCAGTCCAGGGTATACTGAAGCTTTCTTT
size: -; V: TRBV27; J: TRBJ2-1; D: TRBD2; CDR3: CASKLTSGGAHEQFF; DNA: TGTGCCAGCAAATTGACTAGCGGGGGGGCTCATGAGCAGTTCTTC
size: -; V: TRBV19; J: TRBJ1-5; D: TRBD1; CDR3: CASSIAPGQGLPTQPQHF; DNA: TGTGCCAGTAGTATAGCTCCGGGACAGGGGCTCCCAACTCAGCCCCAGCATTTT
size: -; V: TRBV30; J: TRBJ1-5; D: TRBD1; CDR3: CAWSVWSGQGNQPQHF; DNA: TGTGCCTGGAGTGTATGGAGCGGACAGGGCAATCAGCCCCAGCATTTT
size: -; V: TRBV7-8; J: TRBJ1-3; D: TRBD1; CDR3: CASSLTGGRSGNTIYF; DNA: TGTGCCAGCAGCTTGACAGGGGGCAGATCTGGAAACACCATATATTTT
size: -; V: TRBV27; J: TRBJ1-1; D: -; CDR3: CASTTGMANTEAFF; DNA: TGTGCCAGCACAACAGGGATGGCTAACACTGAAGCTTTCTTT
size: -; V: TRBV7-2; J: TRBJ1-5; D: TRBD1; CDR3: CASSPQGNQPQHF; DNA: TGTGCCAGCAGTCCACAGGGGAATCAGCCCCAGCATTTT
size: -; V: TRBV24-1; J: TRBJ2-3; D: TRBD1; CDR3: CATSAGDRATDTQYF; DNA: TGTGCCACCAGTGCCGGCGACAGGGCTACAGATACGCAGTATTTT
size: -; V: TRBV24-1; J: TRBJ1-2; D: -; CDR3: CATWGDYGYTF; DNA: TGTGCCACCTGGGGGGACTATGGCTACACCTTC
size: -; V: TRBV6-1; J: TRBJ2-7; D: -; CDR3: CASSERGQFLRLGYF; DNA: TGTGCCAGCAGTGAAAGAGGACAGTTCCTACGACTGGGGTACTTC
size: -; V: TRBV18; J: TRBJ2-7; D: TRBD1; CDR3: CASSPGTASYEQYF; DNA: TGTGCCAGCTCACCTGGGACAGCCTCCTACGAGCAGTACTTC
size: -; V: TRBV4-1; J: TRBJ1-5; D: TRBD1; CDR3: CASSLRDRVSGNQPQHF; DNA: TGCGCCAGCAGCCTAAGGGACAGGGTCTCAGGGAATCAGCCCCAGCATTTT
size: -; V: TRBV19; J: TRBJ1-2; D: TRBD1; CDR3: CASRLVGQGNYGYTF; DNA: TGTGCCAGTAGGCTCGTAGGACAGGGCAACTATGGCTACACCTTC
size: once; V: TRBV10-3; J: TRBJ1-2; D: -; CDR3: CAISATDKTGNYGYTF; DNA: TGTGCCATCAGCGCTACCGATAAAACAGGAAACTATGGCTACACCTTC
size: -; V: TRBV2; J: TRBJ1-1; D: -; CDR3: CASSEVVSDTEAFF; DNA: TGTGCCAGCAGTGAAGTGGTTTCGGACACTGAAGCTTTCTTT
size: few; V: TRBV9; J: TRBJ1-4; D: -; CDR3: CASSVETFGGKLFF; DNA: TGTGCCAGCAGCGTGGAGACATTCGGGGGGAAACTGTTTTTT
size: -; V: TRBV7-2; J: TRBJ1-1; D: -; CDR3: CASSGQGKVEAFF; DNA: TGTGCCAGCAGTGGGCAGGGTAAAGTTGAAGCTTTCTTT
size: -; V: TRBV6-5; J: TRBJ2-3; D: TRBD1; CDR3: CASSSTDRGYTDTQYF; DNA: TGTGCCAGCAGTTCCACGGACAGGGGTTACACAGATACGCAGTATTTT
size: -; V: TRBV14; J: TRBJ1-2; D: TRBD1; CDR3: CASSQGYGQGAGGYTF; DNA: TGTGCCAGCAGCCAAGGTTATGGACAGGGGGCAGGTGGCTACACCTTC
size: -; V: TRBV30; J: TRBJ1-1; D: -; CDR3: CAWSVPPGNTEAFF; DNA: TGTGCCTGGAGTGTCCCTCCGGGGAACACTGAAGCTTTCTTT
size: -; V: TRBV19; J: TRBJ2-7; D: -; CDR3: CASGAGKVSSYEQYF; DNA: TGTGCCAGTGGGGCAGGGAAGGTAAGCTCCTACGAGCAGTACTTC
size: once; V: TRBV14; J: TRBJ1-2; D: -; CDR3: CASSQTEKNYGYTF; DNA: TGTGCCAGCAGCCAAACAGAGAAAAACTATGGCTACACCTTC
size: -; V: TRBV4-1; J: TRBJ1-5; D: -; CDR3: CASSEGPTGFNQPQHF; DNA: TGCGCCAGCAGCGAAGGTCCAACAGGGTTCAATCAGCCCCAGCATTTT
size: -; V: TRBV6-2/TRBV6-3; J: TRBJ2-7; D: TRBD2; CDR3: CASSYAGLAGNREQYF; DNA: TGTGCCAGCAGTTACGCGGGGCTAGCGGGGAATCGCGAGCAGTACTTC
size: -; V: TRBV2; J: TRBJ1-1; D: -; CDR3: CASRPDQGSAFF; DNA: TGTGCCAGCAGACCCGACCAGGGTTCGGCTTTCTTT
size: -; V: TRBV28; J: TRBJ1-4; D: -; CDR3: CASSLLSVATNEKLFF; DNA: TGTGCCAGCAGTTTATTGTCGGTTGCAACTAATGAAAAACTGTTTTTT
size: -; V: TRBV19; J: TRBJ2-5; D: TRBD2; CDR3: CASTPPSGAVGAETQYF; DNA: TGTGCCAGTACCCCCCCTAGCGGGGCGGTCGGGGCGGAGACCCAGTACTTC